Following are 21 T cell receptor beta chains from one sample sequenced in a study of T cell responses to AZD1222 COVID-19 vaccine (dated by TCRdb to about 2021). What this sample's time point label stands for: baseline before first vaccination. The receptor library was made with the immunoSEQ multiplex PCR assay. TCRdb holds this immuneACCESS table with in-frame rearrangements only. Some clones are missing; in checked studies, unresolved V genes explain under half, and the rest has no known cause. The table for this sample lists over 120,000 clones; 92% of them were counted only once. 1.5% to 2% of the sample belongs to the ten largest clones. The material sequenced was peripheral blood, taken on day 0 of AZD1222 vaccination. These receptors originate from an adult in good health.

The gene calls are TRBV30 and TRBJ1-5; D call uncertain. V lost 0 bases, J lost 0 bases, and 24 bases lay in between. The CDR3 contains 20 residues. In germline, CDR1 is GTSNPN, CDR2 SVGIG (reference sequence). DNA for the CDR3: TGTGCCTGGAGTGTGACCCCGAGTAATTGGATTTTAAATAGCAATCAGCCCCAGCATTTT. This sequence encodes CAWSVTPSNWILNSNQPQHF.

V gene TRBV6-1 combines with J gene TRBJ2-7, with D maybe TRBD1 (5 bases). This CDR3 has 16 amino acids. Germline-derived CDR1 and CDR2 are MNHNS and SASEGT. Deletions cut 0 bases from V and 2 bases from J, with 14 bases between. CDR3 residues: CASSEARTGTPYEQYF. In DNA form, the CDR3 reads TGTGCCAGCAGTGAAGCCCGAACAGGCACACCCTACGAGCAGTACTTC.

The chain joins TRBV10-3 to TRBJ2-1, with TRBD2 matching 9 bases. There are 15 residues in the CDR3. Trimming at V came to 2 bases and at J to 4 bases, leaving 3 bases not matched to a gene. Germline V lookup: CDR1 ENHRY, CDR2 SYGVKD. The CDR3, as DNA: TGTGCCATCAGTGAGGTGACTAGCGGTTACAATGAGCAGTTCTTC. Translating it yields CAISEVTSGYNEQFF.

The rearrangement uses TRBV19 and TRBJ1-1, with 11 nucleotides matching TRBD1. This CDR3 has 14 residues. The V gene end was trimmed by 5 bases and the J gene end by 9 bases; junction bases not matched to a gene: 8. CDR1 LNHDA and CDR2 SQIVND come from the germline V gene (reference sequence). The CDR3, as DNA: TGTGCCAGTAGTCCCGGGACAGGGGGTTTTCAAGCTTTCTTT. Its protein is CASSPGTGGFQAFF.

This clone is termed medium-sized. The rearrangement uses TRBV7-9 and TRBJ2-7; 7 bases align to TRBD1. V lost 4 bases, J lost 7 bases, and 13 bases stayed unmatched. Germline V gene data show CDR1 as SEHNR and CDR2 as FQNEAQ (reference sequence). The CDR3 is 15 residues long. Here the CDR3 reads CASSYDRVGLGEQYF. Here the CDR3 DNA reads TGTGCCAGCAGCTACGACAGGGTGGGCCTTGGGGAGCAGTACTTC.

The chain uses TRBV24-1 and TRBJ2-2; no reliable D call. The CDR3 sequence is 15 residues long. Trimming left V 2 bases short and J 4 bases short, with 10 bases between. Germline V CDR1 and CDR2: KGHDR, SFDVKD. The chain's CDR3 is CATSDSGTITGELFF. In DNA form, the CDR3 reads TGTGCCACCAGTGATTCTGGCACCATCACCGGGGAGCTGTTTTTT.

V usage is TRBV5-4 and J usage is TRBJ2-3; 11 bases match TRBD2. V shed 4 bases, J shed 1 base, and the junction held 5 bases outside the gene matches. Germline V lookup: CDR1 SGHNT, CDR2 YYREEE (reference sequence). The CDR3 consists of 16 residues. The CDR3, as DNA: TGTGCCAGCAGCCTAGCGGGGGGCGGGGGCACAGATACGCAGTATTTT. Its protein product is CASSLAGGGGTDTQYF.

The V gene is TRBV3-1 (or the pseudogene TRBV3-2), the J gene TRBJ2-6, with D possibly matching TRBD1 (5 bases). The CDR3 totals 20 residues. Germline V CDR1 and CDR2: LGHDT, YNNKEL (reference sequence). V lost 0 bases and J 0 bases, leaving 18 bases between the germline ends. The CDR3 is CASSQDGRGTPLSGANVLTF. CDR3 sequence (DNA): TGTGCCAGCAGCCAAGATGGAAGGGGAACTCCGCTCTCTGGGGCCAACGTCCTGACTTTC.

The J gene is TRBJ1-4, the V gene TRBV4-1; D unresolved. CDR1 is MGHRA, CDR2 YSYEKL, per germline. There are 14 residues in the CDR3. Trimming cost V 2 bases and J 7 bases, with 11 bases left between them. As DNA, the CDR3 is TGCGCCAGCAGCCAACCTATTCGAGGTGAAAAACTGTTTTTT. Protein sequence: CASSQPIRGEKLFF.

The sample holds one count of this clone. The CDR3 is CASSLLANTGELFF. The DNA of the CDR3 is TGTGCCAGCAGCTTATTAGCGAACACCGGGGAGCTGTTTTTT. The chain uses TRBV7-8 and TRBJ2-2, with D unresolved. V lost 2 bases, J lost 0 bases, and 4 bases lay in between. The CDR3 extends over 14 amino acids. Germline CDR1 reads SGHVS; CDR2 reads FQNEAQ. Combining the CDR3 with reference TRBV7-8 and TRBJ2-2 gives the whole variable domain GAGVSQSPRYKVAKRGQDVALRCDPISGHVSLFWYQQALGQGPEFLTYFQNEAQLDKSGLPSDRFFAERPEGSVSTLKIQRTQQEDSAVYLCASSLLANTGELFFGEGSRLTVL.

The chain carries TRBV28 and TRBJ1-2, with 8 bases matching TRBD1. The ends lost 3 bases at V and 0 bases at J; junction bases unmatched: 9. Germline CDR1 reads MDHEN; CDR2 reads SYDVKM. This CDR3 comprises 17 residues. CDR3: CASSFIGQGIANYGYTF. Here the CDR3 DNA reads TGTGCCAGCAGTTTTATCGGACAGGGAATAGCTAACTATGGCTACACCTTC.

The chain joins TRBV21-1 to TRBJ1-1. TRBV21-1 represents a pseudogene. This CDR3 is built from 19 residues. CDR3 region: CASSHSRGGGGAKWTEAFF. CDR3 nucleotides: TGTGCCAGCAGCCATTCCCGGGGGGGAGGGGGCGCGAAATGGACTGAAGCTTTCTTT.

DNA of the CDR3: TGTGCCAGCACCTCACGACAAGGTACCTACGAGCAGTACTTC. Its translation is CASTSRQGTYEQYF. V gene TRBV6-5 combines with J gene TRBJ2-7; no firm D call. Trimming removed 7 bases from V and 2 bases from J, with 15 bases in between. Germline CDR1 and CDR2: MNHEY and SVGAGI. The CDR3 totals 14 residues.

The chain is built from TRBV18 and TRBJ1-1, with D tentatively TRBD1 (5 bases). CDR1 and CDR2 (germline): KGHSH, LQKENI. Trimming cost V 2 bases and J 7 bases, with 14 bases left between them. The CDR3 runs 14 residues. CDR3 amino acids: CASSPIPQGSEAFF. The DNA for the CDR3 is TGTGCCAGCTCACCAATTCCGCAGGGCAGTGAAGCTTTCTTT.

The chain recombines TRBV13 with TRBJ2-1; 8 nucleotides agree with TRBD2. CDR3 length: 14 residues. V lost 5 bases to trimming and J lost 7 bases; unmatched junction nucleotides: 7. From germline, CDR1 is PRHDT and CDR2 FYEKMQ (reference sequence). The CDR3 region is CASSLEAGENEQFF. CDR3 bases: TGTGCCAGCAGCCTCGAAGCGGGGGAAAATGAGCAGTTCTTC.

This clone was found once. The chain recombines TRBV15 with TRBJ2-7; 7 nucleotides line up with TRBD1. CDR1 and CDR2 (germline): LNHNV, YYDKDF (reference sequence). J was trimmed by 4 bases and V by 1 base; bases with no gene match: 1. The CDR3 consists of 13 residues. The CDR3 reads CATSRVGQYEQYF. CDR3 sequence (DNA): TGTGCCACCAGCAGAGTGGGACAGTACGAGCAGTACTTC.

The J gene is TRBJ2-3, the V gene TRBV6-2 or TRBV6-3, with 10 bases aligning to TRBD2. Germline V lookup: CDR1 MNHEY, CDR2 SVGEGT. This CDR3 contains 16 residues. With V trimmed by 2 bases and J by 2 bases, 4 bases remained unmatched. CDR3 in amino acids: CASSYQLAGVTDTQYF. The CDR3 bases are TGTGCCAGCAGTTACCAGCTAGCGGGGGTCACAGATACGCAGTATTTT.

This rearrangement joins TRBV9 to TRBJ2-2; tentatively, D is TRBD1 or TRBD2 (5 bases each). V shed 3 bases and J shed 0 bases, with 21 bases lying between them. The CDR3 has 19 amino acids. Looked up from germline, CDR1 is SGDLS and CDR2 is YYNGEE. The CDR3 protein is CASSGRPGTPGSNTGELFF. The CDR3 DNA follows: TGTGCCAGCAGCGGACGTCCCGGGACGCCAGGTTCGAACACCGGGGAGCTGTTTTTT.

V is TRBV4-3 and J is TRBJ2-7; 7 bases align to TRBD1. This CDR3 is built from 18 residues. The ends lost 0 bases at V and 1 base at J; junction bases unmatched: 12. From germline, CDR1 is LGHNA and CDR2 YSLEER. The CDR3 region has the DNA TGCGCCAGCAGCCAAGAGGTTCTCATCGGGACAGCTTCCTACGAGCAGTACTTC. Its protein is CASSQEVLIGTASYEQYF.

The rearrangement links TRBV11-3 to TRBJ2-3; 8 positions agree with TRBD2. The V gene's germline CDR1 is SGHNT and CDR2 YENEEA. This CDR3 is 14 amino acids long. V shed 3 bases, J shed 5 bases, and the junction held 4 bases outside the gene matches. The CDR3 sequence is CASSFGGVEDTQYF. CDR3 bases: TGTGCCAGCAGCTTCGGGGGGGTAGAAGATACGCAGTATTTT. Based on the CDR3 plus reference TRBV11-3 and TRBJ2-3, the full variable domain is EAGVVQSPRYKIIEKKQPVAFWCNPISGHNTLYWYLQNLGQGPELLIRYENEEAVDDSQLPKDRFSAERLKGVDSTLKIQPAELGDSAVYLCASSFGGVEDTQYFGPGTRLTVL.

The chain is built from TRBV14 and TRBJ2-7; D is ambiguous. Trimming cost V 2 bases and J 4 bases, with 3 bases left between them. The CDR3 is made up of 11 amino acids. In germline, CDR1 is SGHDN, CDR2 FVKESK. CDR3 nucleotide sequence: TGTGCCAGCAGCCAAAGGTACGAGCAGTACTTC. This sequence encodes CASSQRYEQYF.